The entry that follows covers one TCR beta chain sequence. As yet, its antigen is unknown. Generated by immunoSEQ multiplex PCR, the TCRdb table keeps only in-frame clones and is missing some. The top ten hold around 1.7% of the sample, which has around 2.1 million clones, 85% to 95% seen once. These data originate in a study of shared clonotypes between healthy human individuals. Across the study: There were three CD4 naive, three CD4 memory, two CD8 naive and one CD8 memory plates per donor. General study points: An anticipated effect of sequencing depth on clonotype sharing among donors was recognized.

CD45RO-negative cells were positively selected for CCR7, leaving out terminally differentiated effector memory CD45RA+ cells. The CDR3 sequence is 16 residues long. From germline, CDR1 is MNHEY and CDR2 SMNVEV (reference sequence). The ends lost 7 bases at V and 2 bases at J; junction bases unmatched: 11. The sequenced sample consisted of naive CD8+ T cells from PBMCs. The rearrangement links TRBV27 to TRBJ2-5; TRBD1 matches at 9 bases. This TCR derives from a young man in good health. Some clones in this sample may be carry-over from other donors' samples. This CDR3 reads CASNPDRGGFQETQYF. The CDR3 DNA reads TGTGCCAGCAACCCGGACAGGGGCGGATTTCAAGAGACCCAGTACTTC.